This record concerns one T cell receptor beta chain sequence. In its sample, this clonotype was seen a few times. Its antigen has not been determined. Nothing much larger sits one base from this clone, and base qualities are not available. Sequenced on an Illumina HiSeq 1500. The raw public reads went through TCRdb reprocessing: fastp at Q25, MiXCR clone calling, in-frame beta chains kept. Each entry merges the rows of one CDR3 protein and shows their most common DNA and genes. In all, the sample holds roughly 760,000 distinct CDR3 sequences, and 35% of those were seen once. The top ten clonotypes cover about 2.8% of the sample. This specimen belongs to a study of T cell repertoires in cytomegalovirus infection (dated by TCRdb to about 2019). In terms of the full investigation: The HLA type of each donor mattered for the analysis, because public TCR beta signatures pointed to carriage of CMV infection along with the matching HLA type. Overall study outcomes, separate from this receptor: In both this cohort and an independent cohort of some 350 donors, the cumulative frequency of public TCR beta family members distinguished carriers of CMV infection plus the relevant HLA type. The ex vivo response was dominated by HLA-C-restricted CMV-specific TCR beta clonotypes, and the single most frequent clonotype in two of eight donors was supplied by these HLA-C-restricted clonotypes.

The germline V gene encodes CDR1 KGHDR and CDR2 SFDVKD. There are 15 amino acids in the CDR3, from cysteine to phenylalanine inclusive. CDR3 DNA is the only sequence kept; it has 45 bases, read in frame from the first base. Trimming takes 2 bases from V and 3 bases from J, and the germline ends sit 12 bases apart. The sample was PBMCs. The clonotype comes from a human donor in good health (CMV status not recorded). Some clones in this sample may be carry-over from other donors' samples. Recombination linked TRBV24-1 to TRBJ2-5; the D region possibly corresponds to TRBD1 (5 bases align). Read as DNA, the sequence is TGTGCCACCAGTGATTCCCTGACAGCAGAAGAGACCCAGTACTTC. It translates to CATSDSLTAEETQYF.